The TCR beta chain under discussion was sequenced for a study of radiation and T cells in renal cell carcinoma. Findings and caveats of the study: In blood, top tumor clones expanded by 2 weeks, shrinking by 4. Baseline intratumoral clonotype presence is unknown without pretreatment biopsies.

Using immunoSEQ multiplex PCR, the repertoire was profiled, and TCRdb retains in-frame clones only, with some absent. Of approximately 80,000 clones listed, about 89% were seen once; the top ten hold about 6%. With regard to this clone: Antigen unknown.

Germline assignment: CDR1 LNHDA and CDR2 SQIVND (reference sequence). CDR3 length: 14 residues. V lost 9 bases and J lost 2; bases outside the gene matches: 3. Time point noted: blood 4 weeks post-SBRT, at nephrectomy. Specified treatment: 15 Gy SBRT to primary tumor, nephrectomy 4 weeks later. The sample consisted of blood, taken from a patient whose treatment included radiotherapy and nephrectomy. The receptor was isolated from a woman aged 65 to 85 with renal cell carcinoma. The rearrangement uses TRBV19 and TRBJ2-7, with TRBD2 matching 14 bases. The CDR3 region has the DNA TGTGCCAGCCGGACTAGCGGGGGGACCTACGAGCAGTACTTC. This translates into CASRTSGGTYEQYF.